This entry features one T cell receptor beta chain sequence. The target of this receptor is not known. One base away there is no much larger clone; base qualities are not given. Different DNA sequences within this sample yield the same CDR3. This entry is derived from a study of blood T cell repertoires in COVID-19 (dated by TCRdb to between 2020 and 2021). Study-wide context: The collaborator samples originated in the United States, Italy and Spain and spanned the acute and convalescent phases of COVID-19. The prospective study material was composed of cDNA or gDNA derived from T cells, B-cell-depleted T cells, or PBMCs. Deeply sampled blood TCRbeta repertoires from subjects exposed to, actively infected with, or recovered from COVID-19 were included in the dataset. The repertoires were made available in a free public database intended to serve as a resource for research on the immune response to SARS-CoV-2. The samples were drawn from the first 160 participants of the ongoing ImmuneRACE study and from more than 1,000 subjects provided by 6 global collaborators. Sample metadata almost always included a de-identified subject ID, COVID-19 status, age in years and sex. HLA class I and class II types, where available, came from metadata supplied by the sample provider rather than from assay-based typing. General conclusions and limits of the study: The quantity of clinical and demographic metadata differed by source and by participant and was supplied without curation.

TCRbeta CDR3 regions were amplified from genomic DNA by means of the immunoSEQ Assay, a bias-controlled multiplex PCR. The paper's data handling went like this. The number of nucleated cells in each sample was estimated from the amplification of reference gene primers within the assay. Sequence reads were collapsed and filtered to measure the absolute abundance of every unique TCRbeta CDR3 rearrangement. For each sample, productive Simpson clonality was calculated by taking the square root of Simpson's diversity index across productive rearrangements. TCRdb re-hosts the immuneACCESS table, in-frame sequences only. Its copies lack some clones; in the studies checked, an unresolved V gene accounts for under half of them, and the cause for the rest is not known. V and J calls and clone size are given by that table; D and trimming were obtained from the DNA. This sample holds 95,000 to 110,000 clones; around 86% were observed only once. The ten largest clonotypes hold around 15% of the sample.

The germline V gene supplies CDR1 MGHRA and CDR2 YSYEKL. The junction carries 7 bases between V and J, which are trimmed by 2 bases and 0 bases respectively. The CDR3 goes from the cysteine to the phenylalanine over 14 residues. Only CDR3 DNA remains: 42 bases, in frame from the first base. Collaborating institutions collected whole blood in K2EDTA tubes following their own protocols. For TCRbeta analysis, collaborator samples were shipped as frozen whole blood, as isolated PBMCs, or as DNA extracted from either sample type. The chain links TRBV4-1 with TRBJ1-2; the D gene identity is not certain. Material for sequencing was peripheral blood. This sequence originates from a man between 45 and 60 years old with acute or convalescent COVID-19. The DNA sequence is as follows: TGCGCCAGCAGCCAACCGACATCTAACTATGGCTACACCTTC. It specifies CASSQPTSNYGYTF.